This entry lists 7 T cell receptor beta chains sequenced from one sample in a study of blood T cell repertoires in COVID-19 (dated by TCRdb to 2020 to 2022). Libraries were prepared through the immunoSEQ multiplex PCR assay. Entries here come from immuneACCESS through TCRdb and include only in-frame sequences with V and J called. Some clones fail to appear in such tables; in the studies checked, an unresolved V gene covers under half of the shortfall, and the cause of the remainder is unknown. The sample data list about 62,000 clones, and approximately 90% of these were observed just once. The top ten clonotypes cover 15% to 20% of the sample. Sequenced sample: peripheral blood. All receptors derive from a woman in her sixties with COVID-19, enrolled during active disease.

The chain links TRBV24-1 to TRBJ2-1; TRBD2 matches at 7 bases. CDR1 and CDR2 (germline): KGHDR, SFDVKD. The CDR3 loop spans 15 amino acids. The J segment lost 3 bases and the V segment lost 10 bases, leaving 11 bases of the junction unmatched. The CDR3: CATAHVGGSYNEQFF. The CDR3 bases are TGTGCCACTGCCCATGTAGGCGGGAGCTACAATGAGCAGTTCTTC.

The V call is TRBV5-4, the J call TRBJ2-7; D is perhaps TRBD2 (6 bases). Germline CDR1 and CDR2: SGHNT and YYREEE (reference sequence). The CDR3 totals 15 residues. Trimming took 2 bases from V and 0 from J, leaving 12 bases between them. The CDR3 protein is CASSFDGSLSYEQYF. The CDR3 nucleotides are TGTGCCAGCAGCTTTGACGGGAGCCTCTCCTACGAGCAGTACTTC. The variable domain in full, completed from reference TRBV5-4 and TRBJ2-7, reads ETGVTQSPTHLIKTRGQQVTLRCSSQSGHNTVSWYQQALGQGPQFIFQYYREEENGRGNFPPRFSGLQFPNYSSELNVNALELDDSALYLCASSFDGSLSYEQYFGPGTRLTVT.

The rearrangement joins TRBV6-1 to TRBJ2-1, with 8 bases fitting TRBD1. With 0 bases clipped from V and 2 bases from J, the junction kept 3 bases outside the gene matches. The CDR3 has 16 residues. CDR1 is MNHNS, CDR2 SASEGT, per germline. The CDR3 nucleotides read TGTGCCAGCAGTGAAGCGAGGACAGGGACCTACAATGAGCAGTTCTTC. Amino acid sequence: CASSEARTGTYNEQFF.

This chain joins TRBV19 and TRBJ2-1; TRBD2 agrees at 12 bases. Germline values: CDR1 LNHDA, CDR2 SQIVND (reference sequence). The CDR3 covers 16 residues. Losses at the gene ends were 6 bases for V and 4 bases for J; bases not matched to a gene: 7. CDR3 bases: TGTGCCAGTAGGGGGGCTAGCGGGAGGGCTTACAATGAGCAGTTCTTC. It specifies CASRGASGRAYNEQFF.

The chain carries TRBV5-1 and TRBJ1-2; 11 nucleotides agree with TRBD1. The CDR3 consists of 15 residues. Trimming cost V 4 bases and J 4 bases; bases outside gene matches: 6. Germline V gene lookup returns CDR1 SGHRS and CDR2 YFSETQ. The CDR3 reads CASSRGQGAGYGYTF. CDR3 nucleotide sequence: TGCGCCAGCAGCCGCGGACAGGGGGCGGGCTATGGCTACACCTTC.

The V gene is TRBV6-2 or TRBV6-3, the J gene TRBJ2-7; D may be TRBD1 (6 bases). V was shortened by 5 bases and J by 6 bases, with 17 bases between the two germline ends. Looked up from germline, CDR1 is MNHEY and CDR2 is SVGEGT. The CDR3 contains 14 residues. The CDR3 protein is CASSASRGGGEQYF. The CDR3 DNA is TGTGCCAGCAGTGCCTCCAGGGGCGGCGGCGAGCAGTACTTC.

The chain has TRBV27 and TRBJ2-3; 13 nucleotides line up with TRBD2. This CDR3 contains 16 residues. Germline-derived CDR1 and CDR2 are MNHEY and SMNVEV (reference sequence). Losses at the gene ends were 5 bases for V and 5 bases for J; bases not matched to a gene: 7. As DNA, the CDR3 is TGTGCCAGCAGTCCCAGACTAGCGGGAGGTGGAGATACGCAGTATTTT. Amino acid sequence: CASSPRLAGGGDTQYF.